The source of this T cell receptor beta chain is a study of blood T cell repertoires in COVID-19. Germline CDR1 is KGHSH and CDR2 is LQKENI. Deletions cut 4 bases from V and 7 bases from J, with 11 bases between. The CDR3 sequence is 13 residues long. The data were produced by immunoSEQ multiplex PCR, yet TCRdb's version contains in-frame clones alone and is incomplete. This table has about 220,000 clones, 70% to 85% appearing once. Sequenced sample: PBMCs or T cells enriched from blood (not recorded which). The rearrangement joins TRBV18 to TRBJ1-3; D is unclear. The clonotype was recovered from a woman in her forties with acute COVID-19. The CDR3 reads CASSRSTENTIYF. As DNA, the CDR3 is TGTGCCAGCTCACGGTCTACAGAGAACACCATATATTTT.